This TCR beta chain was observed in a study of cytomegalovirus exposure and HLA in healthy donors. Study-wide results and caveats: TRBV6-2, TRBV6-3 and some other V segments were unresolvable in 87-base-pair reads.

PCR primers comprised 60 Vbeta and 13 Jbeta primers. The method was immunoSEQ multiplex PCR; TCRdb's version includes in-frame clones alone and lacks a portion of them. Among 200,000 or so clones, 81% were seen once, and the ten largest hold 3.8%. V gave up 4 bases and J gave up 0 bases, with 16 bases separating them. The CDR3 contains 17 residues. Germline V gene data show CDR1 as LNHNV and CDR2 as YYDKDF (reference sequence). About this clone itself: Its antigen is undetermined.

The receptor was derived from a middle-aged man in good health and CMV-seronegative. The chain links TRBV15 to TRBJ1-3, with D possibly matching TRBD1 (6 bases). The specimen sequenced was PBMCs. CDR3 loop: CATSIYPDSNSGNTIYF. CDR3 coding DNA: TGTGCCACCAGCATTTACCCGGACAGTAACTCTGGAAACACCATATATTTT.